The clone carrying this TCR beta chain came up a few times. Its cognate antigen is unknown. The read is 3 residues too short to cover the CDR3 end, so that end is filled in from the germline J gene. The data stem from a study of T cell clonality in common variable immunodeficiency. Study results and caveats: TCRbeta clonality was increased in CVID versus healthy controls. Fewer TCRbeta clones were shared among CVID subjects than controls. Patient heterogeneity in the CVID cohort limited correlations between repertoire features and clinical complications. Reportedly, TCR beta sequences from common variable immunodeficiency showed fewer deletions and N-nucleotide insertions.

The V and J ends lost 0 bases and 0 bases, in that order; junction bases with no gene match: 3. The CDR3 totals 17 residues. Germline values: CDR1 MNHNS, CDR2 SASEGT. Clones were sequenced by immunoSEQ multiplex PCR, and TCRdb holds only the in-frame ones, with some missing. Listed for the sample are 42,000 or so clones, none seen a single time. The TCR sequence derives from a person aged 18 to 75 in good health. The chain recombines TRBV6-1 with TRBJ1-5, with 9 bases aligning to TRBD1. The sequenced material came from peripheral blood mononuclear cells. CDR3 in amino acids: CASSEAGTGISNQPQHF. CDR3 DNA (partial): TGTGCCAGCAGTGAAGCAGGGACAGGGATTAGCAATCAGCCC.